The 10 T cell receptor beta chains given below trace back to one sample, sequenced in a study of T cell repertoires in cytomegalovirus infection. TCRdb reprocessed the reads with MiXCR, giving one entry per CDR3 protein. The table lists around 250,000 distinct CDR3 sequences, over 15% of them singletons. Sequencing was done on a sample of CD8+ T cells from PBMCs. The receptors shown here come from a human donor in good health (CMV status not recorded). Some clones in this sample may be carry-over from other donors' samples.

The chain carries TRBV9 and TRBJ2-2; D remains unclear. The V and J ends lost 3 bases and 6 bases respectively, with 12 bases between them. The CDR3 consists of 14 residues. Germline V gives CDR1 SGDLS, CDR2 YYNGEE. The CDR3 region is CASSGSSFPGELFF. DNA of the CDR3: TGTGCCAGCAGCGGCTCTAGTTTCCCCGGGGAGCTGTTTTTT.

This clonotype came up many times. CDR3 residues: CASRETGTGNTIYF. CDR3 DNA sequence: TGTGCCAGCAGGGAAACCGGGACGGGAAACACCATATATTTT. The rearrangement links TRBV27 to TRBJ1-3, with D maybe TRBD1 (5 bases). The V end was cut by 6 bases, the J end by 4 bases, with 13 bases between. The germline gives CDR1 MNHEY, CDR2 SMNVEV (reference sequence). The length of the CDR3 is 14 residues.

The chain links TRBV4-3 to TRBJ2-1; 9 bases map to TRBD2. Germline values: CDR1 LGHNA, CDR2 YSLEER. Trimming removed 3 bases from V and 2 bases from J; junction bases left unmatched: 8. The CDR3 contains 17 residues. DNA of the CDR3: TGCGCCAGCAGCCAGGGGAGCGGGGGGACCGCCTACAATGAGCAGTTCTTC. It is translated as CASSQGSGGTAYNEQFF.

The chain employs TRBV6-5 and TRBJ1-1; maybe TRBD1 (5 bases). Germline CDR1 reads MNHEY; CDR2 reads SVGAGI. V lost 0 bases and J 7 bases, leaving 15 bases between the germline ends. CDR3 size: 15 residues. CDR3 in DNA: TGTGCCAGCAGTTACTCAATAAGTGGGACGGTTGAAGCTTTCTTT. Translated, it gives CASSYSISGTVEAFF.

This clonotype was seen a handful of times. V usage is TRBV14 and J usage is TRBJ1-6, with 9 bases matching TRBD1. The V and J ends lost 2 bases and 8 bases, in that order; junction bases with no gene match: 10. This CDR3 contains 17 residues. Germline V gives CDR1 SGHDN, CDR2 FVKESK. The CDR3 here is CASSQLVTGTGYSPLHF. The DNA of the CDR3 is TGTGCCAGCAGCCAACTAGTCACCGGGACAGGGTATTCACCCCTCCACTTT.

This clonotype was counted ten times or more. The chain joins TRBV7-9 to TRBJ2-1, with 8 positions matching TRBD2. V trimming: 6 bases; J trimming: 2 bases; junction bases outside the gene matches: 9. Germline V CDR1 and CDR2: SEHNR, FQNEAQ (reference sequence). The CDR3 sequence is 16 residues long. DNA for the CDR3: TGTGCCAGCAGGCCCAGCGGGGGTAGTGCCTACAATGAGCAGTTCTTC. Translating gives CASRPSGGSAYNEQFF.

The chain couples TRBV7-9 to TRBJ1-1; D unresolved. The V gene lost 5 bases and the J gene lost 3 bases, with 10 bases spanning the gap. There are 13 residues in the CDR3. Germline V lookup: CDR1 SEHNR, CDR2 FQNEAQ (reference sequence). CDR3 nucleotides: TGTGCCAGCAGCCTCGGACTTTACACTGAAGCTTTCTTT. Its translation: CASSLGLYTEAFF.

J is TRBJ1-5 and V is TRBV19; D perhaps matches TRBD1 (6 bases). V dropped 4 bases and J dropped 3 bases, with 13 bases sitting between them. The CDR3 loop spans 15 amino acids. Germline V gene lookup returns CDR1 LNHDA and CDR2 SQIVND (reference sequence). Written as DNA, the CDR3 is TGTGCCAGTAGTAGCAGGGGCGAGATCAATCAGCCCCAGCATTTT. It translates to CASSSRGEINQPQHF. The complete variable domain, with remaining parts taken from reference TRBV19 and TRBJ1-5, reads DGGITQSPKYLFRKEGQNVTLSCEQNLNHDAMYWYRQDPGQGLRLIYYSQIVNDFQKGDIAEGYSVSREKKESFPLTVTSAQKNPTAFYLCASSSRGEINQPQHFGDGTRLSIL.

At least ten counts were recorded for this clonotype. V gene TRBV7-9 combines with J gene TRBJ2-5; D unresolved. Germline assignment: CDR1 SEHNR and CDR2 FQNEAQ (reference sequence). This CDR3 region has 14 residues. Trimming pared 5 bases from V and 0 bases from J, leaving 10 bases between. The CDR3 here is CASSPTRYQETQYF. Here the CDR3 DNA reads TGTGCCAGCAGCCCGACGCGGTACCAAGAGACCCAGTACTTC.

This clonotype has more than one count but fewer than ten. This chain joins TRBV7-9 and TRBJ2-5, with D perhaps TRBD1 (6 bases). CDR3 length equals 16 residues. The V gene's germline CDR1 is SEHNR and CDR2 FQNEAQ (reference sequence). The germline V and J ends were trimmed by 3 bases and 5 bases, with 19 bases remaining between them. The CDR3 DNA follows: TGTGCCAGCAGCTTTTATTCAGGGGCGGTTTCGGAGACCCAGTACTTC. It is translated as CASSFYSGAVSETQYF.